A selection of T cell receptor beta chains follows, all from one sample in a study of T-cell reconstitution after alpha-beta-depleted transplantation in children. TCRdb reanalysed the PCR reads using MiXCR and keeps one entry per CDR3 protein. The repertoire includes 200,000 to 250,000 distinct CDR3 sequences, approximately 10% of them detected once, and 6.2% sits in the top ten. Source: PBMCs from the stem cell graft donor, taken from the stem cell graft. The receptors derive from a human donor who donated a stem cell graft to a child with acute lymphoblastic leukemia. CDR3s include the opening cysteine and the closing phenylalanine or tryptophan. D genes are given only for firm matches. Size is omitted from some rows. Given values are once, few, many or a class for expanded clones.

. TRBJ1-4 TRBV27 . TGTGCCAGCAGTTTATCGCCCCAGGGGCCCCGGGGGCGCCATGAAAAACTGTTTTTT CASSLSPQGPRGRHEKLFF
. TRBJ2-7 TRBV10-3 TRBD2 TGTGCCATCAGTGAGTCCGGTGGCCTAGCGGGGGGAAGCTCCTACGAGCAGTACTTC CAISESGGLAGGSSYEQYF
. TRBJ1-6 TRBV5-1 . TGCGCCAGCAGCTTGGAGTCAGGGTTGGTTCATTCACCCCTCCACTTT CASSLESGLVHSPLHF
once TRBJ1-2 TRBV2 TRBD1 TGTGCCAGCAGGCAGGGACAGGGGAACGGCTACACCTTC CASRQGQGNGYTF
many TRBJ1-6 TRBV10-3 . TGTGCCATCATGGAAGTTACCAATTCACCCCTCCACTTT CAIMEVTNSPLHF
few TRBJ2-3 TRBV12-3/TRBV12-4 TRBD1 TGTGCCAGCTCGATACTGCCGGGACAGGGGAGAACAGATACGCAGTATTTT CASSILPGQGRTDTQYF
. TRBJ1-4 TRBV5-1 . TGCGCCAGCAGCTTGTCCGGGCGAGGAGGAGAAAAACTGTTTTTT CASSLSGRGGEKLFF
few TRBJ2-5 TRBV2 . TGTGCCAGCAGTGAAGCGGCAGGGCGGGAGACCCAGTACTTC CASSEAAGRETQYF
many TRBJ2-1 TRBV20-1 TRBD1 TGCAGTGCAAGACAGGGAAGAAGCTCCTACAATGAGCAGTTCTTC CSARQGRSSYNEQFF
few TRBJ2-2 TRBV5-1 TRBD2 TGCGCCAGCAGCTCACCCGGGACTAGCGGCGGGGAGCTGTTTTTT CASSSPGTSGGELFF
many TRBJ2-3 TRBV7-2 . TGTGCCAGCAGTTTCTTGGAGGGAAGCACAGATACGCAGTATTTT CASSFLEGSTDTQYF
. TRBJ2-7 TRBV15 TRBD2 TGTGCCACCAGCCAGGGTCGCCTAGCGGGGGGCCTTTACGAGCAGTACTTC CATSQGRLAGGLYEQYF
many TRBJ2-5 TRBV15 TRBD1 TGTGCCACCAGCTCAGGGGGCCGATACCAAGAGACCCAGTACTTC CATSSGGRYQETQYF
few TRBJ2-7 TRBV7-2 TRBD1 TGTGCCAGCAGCTTACTGGGGACAGGGGCCTACGAGCAGTACTTC CASSLLGTGAYEQYF
many TRBJ2-5 TRBV27 . TGTGCCAGCAGTTTAAGTGGCCCTCTTTCGAAGACCCAGTACTTC CASSLSGPLSKTQYF
. TRBJ1-6 TRBV7-8 . TGTGCCAGCAGCTTAGTTTCACAGGGAGGTTCACCCCTCCACTTT CASSLVSQGGSPLHF
many TRBJ1-1 TRBV12-3/TRBV12-4 . TGTGCCAGCAGTTTTCGCGGAGGAGGACTAAAAAATGAAGCTTTCTTT CASSFRGGGLKNEAFF
many TRBJ2-7 TRBV4-1 . TGCGCCAGCAGCCAAGGAGGCGCCTCGCTCTCCTACGAGCAGTACTTC CASSQGGASLSYEQYF
many TRBJ2-2 TRBV6-1 TRBD1 TGTGCCAGCAGGCTGGACAGGGCATGGGACCCCGGGGAGCTGTTTTTT CASRLDRAWDPGELFF
few TRBJ1-5 TRBV11-2 . TGTGCCAGCAGCCGGAATCAGGGCTCGGGCCAGCCCCAGCATTTT CASSRNQGSGQPQHF
many TRBJ2-7 TRBV12-3/TRBV12-4 TRBD2 TGTGCCAGCAGTTCCATAGCGGGGGGGAGCTACGAGCAGTACTTC CASSSIAGGSYEQYF
few TRBJ2-3 TRBV7-7 TRBD2 TGTGCCAGCAGCCTTCTAGCGGGCCCAGATACGCAGTATTTT CASSLLAGPDTQYF
many TRBJ1-1 TRBV6-5 . TGTGCCAGCAGTTACTTTCAGCGTAACACTGAAGCTTTCTTT CASSYFQRNTEAFF
few TRBJ2-5 TRBV20-1 . TGCAGTGCTAGACACCTCCGCGCTGAGACCCAGTACTTC CSARHLRAETQYF
. TRBJ2-1 TRBV5-1 TRBD2 TGCGCCAGCAGCTTCGGGGTAGCGGGGGGGCTTGAGCAGTTCTTC CASSFGVAGGLEQFF
many TRBJ2-2 TRBV5-1 TRBD1 TGCGCCAGCAAGATTAGGGCAGGGGGCCTCGCGAACACCGGGGAGCTGTTTTTT CASKIRAGGLANTGELFF
. TRBJ2-7 TRBV9 . TGTGCCAGCAGCGTAGAACCGGGGCGCGCCTACGAGCAGTACTTC CASSVEPGRAYEQYF
. TRBJ2-3 TRBV6-5 TRBD2 TGTGCCAGCAGTTACCCGACGGGGGGGCCGTCGGATACGCAGTATTTT CASSYPTGGPSDTQYF
. TRBJ2-2 TRBV12-3/TRBV12-4 . TGTGCCAGCAGTTTCAACGGGGCGAATAAAGGGGAGCTGTTTTTT CASSFNGANKGELFF
. TRBJ1-1 TRBV6-2/TRBV6-3 . TGTGCCAGCAGTTACCAAGGTAGGGGGACTGAAGCTTTCTTT CASSYQGRGTEAFF
. TRBJ2-1 TRBV4-2 TRBD1 TGTGCCATGAGCCAGGGGACAGGGGGCCACAATGAGCAGTTCTTC CAMSQGTGGHNEQFF
. TRBJ1-4 TRBV29-1 . TGCAGCGTTGGAGTTCTAGGGGAAAAACTGTTTTTT CSVGVLGEKLFF
few TRBJ2-5 TRBV7-8 TRBD2 TGTGCCAGCAGCTTATCCGGCGGGGGGGTCACGGACCAAGAGACCCAGTACTTC CASSLSGGGVTDQETQYF
many TRBJ1-6 TRBV20-1 TRBD1 TGCAGTGCGAGAGGACAGGGGTCAGTTAATTCACCCCTCCACTTT CSARGQGSVNSPLHF